The next 5 T cell receptor beta chains were all read from a single sample in a study of T-cell memory formation after mild COVID-19 (dated by TCRdb to about 2021). The library was built by means of 5' RACE. Instrument on record: Illumina NovaSeq 6000. TCRdb's own reprocessing of the public reads used fastp at Q25 and MiXCR and kept productive beta chains. CDR3 protein duplicates are merged, each entry listing the most common genes and DNA. Present in this sample are 98,000 or so distinct CDR3 sequences, 15% to 20% of which were seen just once. The ten top clones hold roughly 5.5% of the sample. The material sequenced was PBMCs or a T cell subset sorted from them (not recorded which). The receptors originated from a man aged 18 to 30 who had mild COVID-19 (a few samples of this study predate the infection). The sample titles of this study are shuffled in the database, so cell type and time point are left out; the donor was told from shared clones.

The table lists this clonotype with many counts. This chain links TRBV6-5 with TRBJ2-2, with TRBD2 matching 10 bases. The J segment lost 6 bases and the V segment lost 6 bases, leaving 4 bases of the junction unmatched. The germline gives CDR1 MNHEY, CDR2 SVGAGI. The CDR3 has 14 amino acids. The CDR3 DNA sequence: TGTGCCAGCAGATCCAGCGGGGGGGCCGGGGAGCTGTTTTTT. Amino acids: CASRSSGGAGELFF.

CDR3 nucleotide sequence: TGTGCCAGCAGCCAAGGGCTGGGCTTGCAGCCCCAGCATTTT. It specifies CASSQGLGLQPQHF. The V gene is TRBV3-1, the J gene TRBJ1-5; D remains ambiguous. The V gene lost 1 base and the J gene lost 7 bases, with 11 bases spanning the gap. The CDR3 sequence is 14 residues long. Germline loops: CDR1 LGHDT, CDR2 YNNKEL (reference sequence).

This clonotype was seen only a few times. The chain has TRBV11-1 and TRBJ2-1, with D unresolved. Germline CDR1 reads SGHAT; CDR2 reads FQDESV (reference sequence). The germline V and J ends were trimmed by 3 bases and 7 bases, with 10 bases remaining between them. The CDR3 contains 13 residues. CDR3 region: CASSFTLRNEQFF. DNA for the CDR3: TGTGCCAGCAGCTTTACCCTTCGTAATGAGCAGTTCTTC.

This clonotype showed up many times. The chain joins TRBV2 to TRBJ2-7; D possibly corresponds to TRBD1 (6 bases). Trimming removed 5 bases from V and 5 bases from J, with 13 bases in between. The CDR3 contains 13 residues. The germline CDR1 and CDR2 sequences are SNHLY and FYNNEI. The CDR3 is CASSLRQADEQYF. CDR3 nucleotides: TGTGCCAGCAGTCTCCGACAGGCCGACGAGCAGTACTTC.

The sample holds a few counts of this clonotype. The chain links TRBV2 to TRBJ1-5; D is possibly TRBD1 (5 bases). CDR1 is SNHLY and CDR2 is FYNNEI in the germline V gene. The CDR3 spans 14 residues. V lost 4 bases to trimming and J lost 5 bases, with 12 bases between them. DNA for the CDR3: TGTGCCAGCAGTGTGGGGGTCGGATATCAGCCCCAGCATTTT. Protein product: CASSVGVGYQPQHF.